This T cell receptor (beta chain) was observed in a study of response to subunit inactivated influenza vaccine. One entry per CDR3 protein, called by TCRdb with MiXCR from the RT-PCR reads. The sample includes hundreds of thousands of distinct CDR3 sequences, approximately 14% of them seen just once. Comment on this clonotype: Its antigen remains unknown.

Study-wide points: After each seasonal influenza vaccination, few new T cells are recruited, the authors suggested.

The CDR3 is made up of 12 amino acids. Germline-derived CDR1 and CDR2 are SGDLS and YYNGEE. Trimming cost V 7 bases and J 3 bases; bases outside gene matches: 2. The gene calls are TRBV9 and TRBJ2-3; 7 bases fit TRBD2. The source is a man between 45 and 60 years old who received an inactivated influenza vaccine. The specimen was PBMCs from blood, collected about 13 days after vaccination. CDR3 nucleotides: TGTGCCAGCGGGAGGGAGACAGATACGCAGTATTTT. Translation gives CASGRETDTQYF.